This TCR beta chain comes out of a study of cytomegalovirus exposure and HLA in healthy donors. Broader study findings: In presence/absence analyses, roughly uniform sequencing depth across donors was assumed. Some highly shared sequence variants likely arose as a pipeline artifact. The classifier, whose performance was assessed in both the original and validation cohorts, reportedly diagnosed cytomegalovirus status with high specificity and sensitivity. Segments of the TCR beta V type were, in most cases, productive about 87% or about 30% of the time in an earlier analysis.

Turning to this clone: Its target is unknown.

PCR amplification relied on 60 Vbeta primers (plus 13 Jbeta primers). Using immunoSEQ multiplex PCR, the repertoire was profiled, and TCRdb retains in-frame clones only, with some absent. The sample table includes roughly 190,000 clones. The V gene lost 1 base and the J gene lost 3 bases, with 7 bases spanning the gap. CDR1 SEHNR and CDR2 FQNEAQ come from the germline V gene (reference sequence). This CDR3 has 14 amino acids. The specimen sequenced was PBMCs. The receptor was derived from a woman under 30 in good health and CMV-seropositive. The chain joins TRBV7-9 to TRBJ2-1; tentative D call: TRBD2 (5 bases). CDR3 loop: CASSLERVYNEQFF. The CDR3 region has the DNA TGTGCCAGCAGCTTAGAGAGGGTCTACAATGAGCAGTTCTTC. Based on the CDR3 plus reference TRBV7-9 and TRBJ2-1, the full variable domain is DTGVSQNPRHKITKRGQNVTFRCDPISEHNRLYWYRQTLGQGPEFLTYFQNEAQLEKSRLLSDRFSAERPKGSFSTLEIQRTEQGDSAMYLCASSLERVYNEQFFGPGTRLTVL.